These 31 T cell receptor beta chains originate from one sample sequenced in a study of regulatory T cells in long-lasting Graves disease (dated by TCRdb to about 2021). Library creation used multiplex PCR. The reads were generated on an Illumina HiSeq 4000. TCR beta libraries were built with iRepertoire HTBI primers and Arm-PCR amplification of CDR3 regions. TCRdb reprocessing: public reads trimmed at Q25 with fastp, clones called with MiXCR, in-frame beta chains kept. Under each unique CDR3 protein, matching rows form one entry showing the most common genes and DNA. This sample comprises around 400,000 distinct CDR3 sequences, roughly 16% of them detected only once. 22% of the sample lies in the top ten. The time point label corresponds to: newly diagnosed GD, antithyroid drugs for less than 3 months. For both TCR sequencing and RNA sequencing, RNA was extracted from PBMCs in TRIzol. Here the sequenced sample was peripheral blood mononuclear cells (PBMCs), taken at new diagnosis, from a patient treated with antithyroid drugs. The receptors shown here come from a female donor with Graves disease.

The table lists this clonotype with many counts. The rearrangement joins TRBV12-3 or TRBV12-4 to TRBJ2-2, with no clear D. CDR3 length: 12 amino acids. V lost 2 bases and J lost 6, with 4 bases in between. CDR3 region: CASSLSPGELFF. The CDR3 nucleotides read TGTGCCAGCAGTTTAAGTCCCGGGGAGCTGTTTTTT.

The CDR3 DNA reads as TGTGCCAGCAGTCAAATAGGACTAGCGAGCCTGGGAACCGGGGAGCTGTTTTTT. It encodes CASSQIGLASLGTGELFF. The V gene is TRBV6-2 or TRBV6-3, the J gene TRBJ2-2; 9 nucleotides match TRBD2. The CDR3 runs to 18 residues. Trimming at V came to 5 bases and at J to 5 bases, leaving 15 bases not matched to a gene. Germline-derived CDR1 and CDR2 are MNHEY and SVGEGT.

Only a few counts were recorded for this clonotype. The gene calls are TRBV5-1 and TRBJ1-4, with 10 nucleotides matching TRBD1. Germline CDR1 SGHRS, CDR2 YFSETQ. J was trimmed by 11 bases and V by 2 bases; bases with no gene match: 9. The CDR3 runs 15 residues. CDR3 amino acids: CASSFEGTGADKLFF. CDR3 in DNA: TGCGCCAGCAGCTTTGAAGGGACAGGGGCCGATAAACTGTTTTTT.

Only a few counts were recorded for this clonotype. The chain combines TRBV20-1 with TRBJ2-3; 7 nucleotides match TRBD2. CDR3 length equals 19 residues. Germline values: CDR1 DFQATT, CDR2 SNEGSKA (reference sequence). J lost 1 base, V lost 0 bases, and 16 bases had no gene match. CDR3 in DNA: TGCAGTGCTAGAGATCCCACTAGCGTCACCTTACTACGCACAGATACGCAGTATTTT. As protein: CSARDPTSVTLLRTDTQYF.

This clonotype occurred a few times. This chain's CDR3 is CASNEREGLYEQFF. The CDR3 DNA reads TGTGCCAGCAATGAGCGGGAGGGCCTCTATGAGCAGTTCTTC. The rearrangement links TRBV12-3 or TRBV12-4 to TRBJ2-1, with TRBD2 identical over 10 bases. This CDR3 spans 14 amino acids. With V trimmed by 7 bases and J by 8 bases, 8 bases remained unmatched.

This clonotype has a count of ten or more. The chain employs TRBV5-1 and TRBJ2-3, with D possibly matching TRBD1 (6 bases). Per the germline V gene, CDR1 is SGHRS and CDR2 is YFSETQ. The CDR3 is made up of 14 amino acids. V was shortened by 7 bases and J by 1 base, with 13 bases between the two germline ends. The CDR3 is CASHRDLGTDTQYF. The CDR3 nucleotides read TGCGCCAGCCACAGGGATCTAGGCACAGATACGCAGTATTTT.

This clonotype occurred many times. The genes are TRBV20-1 and TRBJ2-1, with 14 bases lining up with TRBD2. Germline loops: CDR1 DFQATT, CDR2 SNEGSKA (reference sequence). Germline trimming cut 6 bases from V and 7 bases from J; bases unmatched to any gene: 5. This CDR3 comprises 14 residues. The CDR3: CSATSGRAGNEQFF. The CDR3 DNA sequence: TGCAGTGCGACTAGCGGGAGGGCCGGGAATGAGCAGTTCTTC.

This clonotype was counted many times. The gene calls are TRBV7-3 and TRBJ2-1, with D perhaps given as TRBD1 or TRBD2 (5 bases each). The germline gives CDR1 SGHTA, CDR2 FQGTGA. This CDR3 region has 15 residues. Trimming left V 3 bases short and J 1 base short, with 10 bases between. CDR3 region: CASSFGTASYNEQFF. The DNA for the CDR3 is TGTGCCAGCAGCTTCGGGACGGCATCCTACAATGAGCAGTTCTTC.

V is TRBV7-2 and J is TRBJ2-1, with 12 bases that match TRBD2. CDR1 SGHTA and CDR2 FQGNSA come from the germline V gene. The CDR3 contains 14 residues. Germline trimming cut 1 base from V and 9 bases from J; bases unmatched to any gene: 1. This CDR3 reads CASSLGTSGAEQFF. CDR3 coding DNA: TGTGCCAGCAGCTTAGGGACTAGCGGGGCTGAGCAGTTCTTC.

This clonotype turned up a few times. The chain combines TRBV6-1 with TRBJ1-5; D gene uncertain. Between the trimmed V and J ends, which lost 7 bases and 0 bases, there was a span of 7 bases. Per germline, CDR1 MNHNS and CDR2 SASEGT. The CDR3 runs 13 residues. CDR3 DNA: TGTGCCAGCAACAGAAATAGCAATCAGCCCCAGCATTTT. It codes for CASNRNSNQPQHF.

The table lists this clonotype with many counts. The chain joins TRBV6-2 or TRBV6-3 to TRBJ1-1; D perhaps matches TRBD1 (5 bases). Germline lookup yields CDR1 MNHEY and CDR2 SVGEGT. This CDR3 has 13 amino acids. The V and J ends lost 4 bases and 4 bases respectively, with 10 bases between them. DNA for the CDR3: TGTGCCAGCAGTTCCCGCGGGGGCACTGAAGCTTTCTTT. Encoded protein: CASSSRGGTEAFF.

The sample holds many counts of this clonotype. J is TRBJ2-7 and V is TRBV7-2; D remains unclear. V was pared by 6 bases and J by 0 bases, with 15 bases between. This CDR3 region has 15 residues. In germline, CDR1 is SGHTA, CDR2 FQGNSA. CDR3 amino acids: CASSFPDRNSYEQYF. CDR3 nucleotides: TGTGCCAGCAGTTTCCCCGACCGGAACTCCTACGAGCAGTACTTC. Full variable domain (missing parts from reference TRBV7-2 and TRBJ2-7): GAGVSQSPSNKVTEKGKDVELRCDPISGHTALYWYRQSLGQGLEFLIYFQGNSAPDKSGLPSDRFSAERTGGSVSTLTIQRTQQEDSAVYLCASSFPDRNSYEQYFGPGTRLTVT.

This clonotype was detected ten times or more. V gene TRBV2 combines with J gene TRBJ1-6, with 7 positions matching TRBD1. The junction had 5 bases not matched to a gene; V was cut back by 6 bases and J by 0 bases. CDR3 length: 16 amino acids. The V gene's germline CDR1 is SNHLY and CDR2 FYNNEI. The CDR3 protein is CASRGQPSSYNSPLHF. CDR3 DNA sequence: TGTGCCAGCAGGGGACAGCCGAGCTCCTATAATTCACCCCTCCACTTT.

V is TRBV3-1 and J is TRBJ2-5, with 9 bases identical to TRBD2. V lost 5 bases and J lost 4; bases outside the gene matches: 17. Per the germline V gene, CDR1 is LGHDT and CDR2 is YNNKEL (reference sequence). The CDR3 is 18 residues long. CDR3 sequence: CASSDVGERREGRETQYF. DNA of the CDR3: TGTGCCAGCAGCGACGTTGGGGAGCGGCGGGAGGGTCGAGAGACCCAGTACTTC.

Ten or more counts support this clonotype. The chain has TRBV7-9 and TRBJ2-5, with D possibly called TRBD1 or TRBD2 (5 bases each). CDR3 length: 14 residues. The germline V gene has CDR1 SEHNR and CDR2 FQNEAQ (reference sequence). V gave up 5 bases and J gave up 2 bases, with 12 bases separating them. The CDR3 coding sequence is TGTGCCAGCAGCATCGGGACGGAACAAGAGACCCAGTACTTC. Translation gives CASSIGTEQETQYF.

A few counts support this clonotype. The CDR3 loop reads CASSVGQYYGYTF. In DNA form, the CDR3 reads TGCGCCAGCAGCGTCGGACAGTACTATGGCTACACCTTC. The chain combines TRBV5-1 with TRBJ1-2; a weak D match, TRBD1 (6 bases). Trimming left V 4 bases short and J 3 bases short, with 10 bases between. The CDR3 runs to 13 residues. CDR1 and CDR2 from the germline V gene are SGHRS and YFSETQ.

The sample holds many counts of this clonotype. V and J are TRBV7-8 and TRBJ2-4, with unresolved D. CDR1 is SGHVS, CDR2 FQNEAQ, per germline. V shed 2 bases and J shed 0 bases, with 8 bases lying between them. This CDR3 contains 15 residues. The CDR3 protein is CASSLSWLAKNIQYF. CDR3 sequence (DNA): TGTGCCAGCAGCTTATCTTGGCTAGCCAAAAACATTCAGTACTTC.

In this sample, this clonotype turned up many times. V gene TRBV5-4 combines with J gene TRBJ2-5; 14 nucleotides agree with TRBD2. Germline-derived CDR1 and CDR2 are SGHNT and YYREEE (reference sequence). The J segment lost 2 bases and the V segment lost 4 bases, leaving 4 bases of the junction unmatched. The CDR3 is 16 residues long. The CDR3 sequence is CASSPRTSGRQETQYF. Here the CDR3 DNA reads TGTGCCAGCAGCCCTCGGACTAGCGGGAGGCAAGAGACCCAGTACTTC.

In its sample, this clonotype was seen a few times. The V and J genes are TRBV27 and TRBJ2-5; no reliable D call. The CDR3 has 13 residues. V was shortened by 5 bases and J by 5 bases, with 12 bases between the two germline ends. Germline V CDR1 and CDR2: MNHEY, SMNVEV (reference sequence). The CDR3 DNA is TGTGCCAGCAGTCTCCAAACCGGGGAGACCCAGTACTTC. The encoded protein is CASSLQTGETQYF.

This clonotype has ten or more counts. This chain links TRBV14 with TRBJ1-1, with D possibly TRBD1 on 6 matching bases. The CDR3 runs 15 residues. Germline lookup yields CDR1 SGHDN and CDR2 FVKESK. The germline V and J ends were trimmed by 0 bases and 3 bases, with 11 bases remaining between them. CDR3 nucleotides: TGTGCCAGCAGCCAAGAAGCCCCAGGGGACACTGAAGCTTTCTTT. Its protein product is CASSQEAPGDTEAFF.

This clonotype was counted a few times. The chain uses TRBV12-3 or TRBV12-4 and TRBJ1-5; perhaps TRBD1 as D (6 bases). Trimming shortened V by 7 bases and J by 5 bases, and 15 bases separated the two germline ends. The CDR3 is made up of 14 amino acids. The CDR3 sequence: CASKPPGEYQPQHF. For the CDR3, the DNA is TGTGCCAGCAAACCCCCAGGGGAATATCAGCCCCAGCATTTT.

This clonotype was recorded many times. Here the CDR3 DNA reads TGTGCCAGCAGCTCTGACAGGGGAACCTACGAGCAGTACTTC. Translation: CASSSDRGTYEQYF. The rearrangement uses TRBV5-6 and TRBJ2-7; 8 bases are shared with TRBD1. CDR1 and CDR2 from the germline V gene are SGHDT and YYEEEE. The trim removed 3 bases at V and 2 bases at J, leaving 4 bases unmatched. The CDR3 contains 14 residues.

This clonotype was recorded many times. V is TRBV19 and J is TRBJ2-7; TRBD1 matches 8 bases. Germline loops: CDR1 LNHDA, CDR2 SQIVND (reference sequence). The CDR3 totals 21 residues. V dropped 5 bases and J dropped 2; count of bases not matched to a gene: 26. The CDR3 region has the DNA TGTGCCAGTAGTCCCTCCCGTTGGCAGGGGGCCCCGCAAAGAGCGGCCTACGAGCAGTACTTC. It is translated as CASSPSRWQGAPQRAAYEQYF.

A few counts support this clonotype. The chain recombines TRBV12-3 or TRBV12-4 with TRBJ2-7, with 7 positions matching TRBD1. V lost 7 bases and J lost 7; bases outside the gene matches: 10. The CDR3 length is 13 residues. The CDR3 reads CASTLGGIREQYF. DNA for the CDR3: TGTGCCAGCACCTTAGGGGGCATTCGGGAGCAGTACTTC.

J is TRBJ1-6 and V is TRBV27; 9 nucleotides align to TRBD1. The CDR3 spans 13 residues. The J segment lost 9 bases and the V segment lost 9 bases, leaving 6 bases of the junction unmatched. CDR1 and CDR2 (germline): MNHEY, SMNVEV (reference sequence). CDR3 bases: TGTGCCAGTACGGGACAGGGACCTTCACCCCTCCACTTT. This encodes CASTGQGPSPLHF.

The sample holds many counts of this clonotype. The rearrangement links TRBV6-2 or TRBV6-3 to TRBJ2-5; D could derive from TRBD1 or TRBD2 (5 bases each). CDR1 MNHEY and CDR2 SVGEGT come from the germline V gene. Trimming removed 4 bases from V and 4 bases from J, with 25 bases in between. This CDR3 comprises 18 residues. CDR3 DNA sequence: TGTGCCAGCAGTTCCGATTGGCCTCGGGGCGAGGGTAGAGAGACCCAGTACTTC. Protein sequence: CASSSDWPRGEGRETQYF.

The V and J genes are TRBV19 and TRBJ2-1, with 9 bases matching TRBD1. The CDR3 is 17 residues long. The V and J ends lost 5 bases and 1 base, in that order; junction bases with no gene match: 9. The V gene's germline CDR1 is LNHDA and CDR2 SQIVND (reference sequence). The CDR3 sequence is CASSFSTGGQSYNEQFF. For the CDR3, the DNA is TGTGCCAGTAGTTTTTCGACAGGGGGTCAGTCCTACAATGAGCAGTTCTTC.

This clonotype was observed many times. This chain uses TRBV20-1 with TRBJ2-5; D is uncertain. This CDR3 spans 16 amino acids. From germline, CDR1 is DFQATT and CDR2 SNEGSKA (reference sequence). Trimming removed 3 bases at V and 4 bases at J, with 21 bases between. The CDR3 bases are TGCAGTGCTAGTCGAAGACTCCGGGCTAGACGAGAGACCCAGTACTTC. It is translated as CSASRRLRARRETQYF.

This clonotype appeared many times. The chain is built from TRBV27 and TRBJ2-1; D is unresolved. In germline, CDR1 is MNHEY, CDR2 SMNVEV (reference sequence). The CDR3 is 15 amino acids. V was trimmed by 1 base and J by 6 bases, leaving 13 bases between them. In DNA form, the CDR3 reads TGTGCCAGCAGTTTATACCTCGCCGCTTTCAATGAGCAGTTCTTC. It specifies CASSLYLAAFNEQFF.

This clonotype turned up a few times. This chain uses TRBV4-1 with TRBJ1-2; possible D gene TRBD1, 6 bases. The germline V and J ends were trimmed by 4 bases and 4 bases, with 22 bases remaining between them. Per germline, CDR1 MGHRA and CDR2 YSYEKL. CDR3 length equals 17 residues. This CDR3 reads CASSLSSGAQILYGYTF. For the CDR3, the DNA is TGCGCCAGCAGCCTATCGTCAGGGGCCCAAATACTCTATGGCTACACCTTC.

This clonotype turned up a few times. The V call is TRBV6-9, the J call TRBJ2-6; D unresolved. This CDR3 region has 15 residues. V lost 3 bases and J lost 2, with 8 bases in between. Germline V gene lookup returns CDR1 MNHGY and CDR2 SVAAGI. The DNA of the CDR3 is TGTGCCAGCAGTTACCTGGGTACTGGGGCCAACGTCCTGACTTTC. Translation gives CASSYLGTGANVLTF.